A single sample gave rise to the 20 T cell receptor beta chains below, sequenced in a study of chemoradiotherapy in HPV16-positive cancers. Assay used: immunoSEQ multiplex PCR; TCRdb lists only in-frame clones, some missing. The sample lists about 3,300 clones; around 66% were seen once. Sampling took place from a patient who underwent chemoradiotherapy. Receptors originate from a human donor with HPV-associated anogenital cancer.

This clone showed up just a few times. The CDR3 reads CASSYFGGTEAFF. The CDR3 DNA reads TGTGCCAGCAGTTACTTTGGGGGCACTGAAGCTTTCTTT. The chain combines TRBV6-5 with TRBJ1-1; D may be TRBD1 (5 bases). Germline values: CDR1 MNHEY, CDR2 SVGAGI. This CDR3 spans 13 amino acids. The V end was cut by 1 base, the J end by 4 bases, with 7 bases between.

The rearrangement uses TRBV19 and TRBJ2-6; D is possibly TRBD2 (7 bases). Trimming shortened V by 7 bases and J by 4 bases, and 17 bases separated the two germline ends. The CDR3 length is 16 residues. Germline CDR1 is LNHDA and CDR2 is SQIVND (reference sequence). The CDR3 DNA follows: TGTGCCAGTATGGGGGGGCGCAGGTCGGGGGCCAACGTCCTGACTTTC. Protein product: CASMGGRRSGANVLTF.

The CDR3 loop reads CASSPGSGTSGGARQETQYF. The CDR3 DNA is TGTGCCAGCTCACCCGGCTCCGGGACTAGCGGGGGGGCTCGCCAAGAGACCCAGTACTTC. V and J are TRBV18 and TRBJ2-5; 16 nucleotides line up with TRBD2. The CDR3 extends over 20 amino acids. CDR1 KGHSH and CDR2 LQKENI come from the germline V gene. With V trimmed by 3 bases and J by 1 base, 11 bases remained unmatched.

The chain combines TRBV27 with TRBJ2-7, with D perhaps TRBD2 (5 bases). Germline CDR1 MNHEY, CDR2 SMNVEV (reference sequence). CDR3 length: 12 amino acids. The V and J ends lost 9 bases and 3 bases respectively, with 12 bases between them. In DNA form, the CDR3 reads TGTGCCAGACGACGGGGAAGCTACGAGCAGTACTTC. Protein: CARRRGSYEQYF.

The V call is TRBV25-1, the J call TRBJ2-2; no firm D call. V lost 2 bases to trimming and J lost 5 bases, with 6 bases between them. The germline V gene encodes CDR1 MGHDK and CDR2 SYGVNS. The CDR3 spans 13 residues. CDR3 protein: CASSEGVTGELFF. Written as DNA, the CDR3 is TGTGCCAGCAGTGAAGGAGTAACCGGGGAGCTGTTTTTT.

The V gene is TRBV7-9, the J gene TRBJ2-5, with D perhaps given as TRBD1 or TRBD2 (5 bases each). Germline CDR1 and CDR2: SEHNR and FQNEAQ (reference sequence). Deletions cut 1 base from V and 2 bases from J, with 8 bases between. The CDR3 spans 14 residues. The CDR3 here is CASSLGGIQETQYF. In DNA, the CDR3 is TGTGCCAGCAGCTTAGGGGGGATACAAGAGACCCAGTACTTC.

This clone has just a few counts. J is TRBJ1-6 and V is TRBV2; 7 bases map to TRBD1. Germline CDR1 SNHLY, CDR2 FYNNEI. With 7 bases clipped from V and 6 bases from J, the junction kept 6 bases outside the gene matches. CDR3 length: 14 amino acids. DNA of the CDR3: TGTGCCAGCAATGACAGGGCTCTTAATTCACCCCTCCACTTT. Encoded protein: CASNDRALNSPLHF. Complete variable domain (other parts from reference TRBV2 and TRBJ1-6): EPEVTQTPSHQVTQMGQEVILRCVPISNHLYFYWYRQILGQKVEFLVSFYNNEISEKSEIFDDQFSVERPDGSNFTLKIRSTKLEDSAMYFCASNDRALNSPLHFGNGTRLTVT.

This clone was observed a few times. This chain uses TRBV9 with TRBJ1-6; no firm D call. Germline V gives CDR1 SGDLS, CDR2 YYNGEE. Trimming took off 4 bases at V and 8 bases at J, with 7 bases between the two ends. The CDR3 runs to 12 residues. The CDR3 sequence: CASSFSDSPLHF. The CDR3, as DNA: TGTGCCAGCAGCTTTTCAGATTCACCCCTCCACTTT.

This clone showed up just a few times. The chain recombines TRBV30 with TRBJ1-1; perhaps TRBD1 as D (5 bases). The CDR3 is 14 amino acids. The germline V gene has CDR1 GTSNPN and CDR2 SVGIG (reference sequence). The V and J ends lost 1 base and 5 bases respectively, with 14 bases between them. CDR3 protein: CAWSAPQGRTEAFF. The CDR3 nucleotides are TGTGCCTGGAGTGCCCCCCAGGGAAGGACTGAAGCTTTCTTT. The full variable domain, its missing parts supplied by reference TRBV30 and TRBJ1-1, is SQTIHQWPATLVQPVGSPLSLECTVEGTSNPNLYWYRQAAGRGLQLLFYSVGIGQISSEVPQNLSASRPQDRQFILSSKKLLLSDSGFYLCAWSAPQGRTEAFFGQGTRLTVV.

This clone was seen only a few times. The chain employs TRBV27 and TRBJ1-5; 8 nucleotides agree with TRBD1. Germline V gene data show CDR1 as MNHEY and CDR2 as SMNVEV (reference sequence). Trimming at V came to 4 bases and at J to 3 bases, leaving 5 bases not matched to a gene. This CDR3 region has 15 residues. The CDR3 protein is CASSSMDRDNQPQHF. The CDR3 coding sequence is TGTGCCAGCAGTTCCATGGACAGGGACAATCAGCCCCAGCATTTT.

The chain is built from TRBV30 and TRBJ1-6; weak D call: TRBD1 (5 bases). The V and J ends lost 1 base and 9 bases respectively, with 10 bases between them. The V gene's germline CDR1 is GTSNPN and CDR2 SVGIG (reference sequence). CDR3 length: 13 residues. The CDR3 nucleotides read TGTGCCTGGAGTGGCGATAGGGGTTCACCCCTCCACTTT. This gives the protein CAWSGDRGSPLHF.

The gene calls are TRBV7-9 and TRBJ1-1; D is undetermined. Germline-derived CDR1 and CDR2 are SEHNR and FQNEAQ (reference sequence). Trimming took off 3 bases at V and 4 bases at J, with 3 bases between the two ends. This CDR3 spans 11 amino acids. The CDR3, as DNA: TGTGCCAGCAGCTTCCTCACTGAAGCTTTCTTT. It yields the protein CASSFLTEAFF.

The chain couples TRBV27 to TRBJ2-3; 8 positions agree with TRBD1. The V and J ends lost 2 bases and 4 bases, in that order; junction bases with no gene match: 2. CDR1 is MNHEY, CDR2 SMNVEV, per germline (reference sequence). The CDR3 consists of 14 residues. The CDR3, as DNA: TGTGCCAGCAGTTTACAGGGGGCATCAGATACGCAGTATTTT. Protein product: CASSLQGASDTQYF.

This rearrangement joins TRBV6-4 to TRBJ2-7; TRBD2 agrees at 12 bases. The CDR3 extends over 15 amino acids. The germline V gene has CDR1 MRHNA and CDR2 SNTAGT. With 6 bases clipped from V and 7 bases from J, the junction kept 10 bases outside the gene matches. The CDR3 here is CASSQRLAGVEEQYF. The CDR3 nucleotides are TGTGCCAGCAGCCAGAGACTAGCGGGGGTAGAAGAGCAGTACTTC.

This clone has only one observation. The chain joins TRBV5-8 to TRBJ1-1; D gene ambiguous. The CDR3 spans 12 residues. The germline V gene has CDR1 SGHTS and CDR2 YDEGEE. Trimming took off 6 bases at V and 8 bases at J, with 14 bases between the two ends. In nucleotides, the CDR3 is TGTGCCAGCAACCATGGCCGAACCGAAGCTTTCTTT. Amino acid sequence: CASNHGRTEAFF.

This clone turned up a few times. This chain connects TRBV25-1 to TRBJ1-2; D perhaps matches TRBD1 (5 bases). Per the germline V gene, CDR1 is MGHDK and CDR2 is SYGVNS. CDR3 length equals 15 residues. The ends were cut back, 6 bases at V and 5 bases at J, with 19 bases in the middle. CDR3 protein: CASRAPGLEVYGYTF. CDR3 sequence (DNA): TGTGCCAGCAGGGCTCCGGGACTCGAAGTGTATGGCTACACCTTC.

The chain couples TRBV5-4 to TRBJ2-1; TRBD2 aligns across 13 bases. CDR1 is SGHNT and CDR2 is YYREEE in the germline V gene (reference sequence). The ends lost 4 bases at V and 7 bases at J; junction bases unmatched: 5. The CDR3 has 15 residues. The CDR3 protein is CASSVTSGGANEQFF. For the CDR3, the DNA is TGTGCCAGCAGCGTAACTAGCGGGGGGGCGAATGAGCAGTTCTTC.

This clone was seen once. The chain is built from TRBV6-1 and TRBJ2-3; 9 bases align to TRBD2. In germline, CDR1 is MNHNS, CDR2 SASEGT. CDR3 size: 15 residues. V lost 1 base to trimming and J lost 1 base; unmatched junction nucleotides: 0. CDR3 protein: CASSEGLAGTDTQYF. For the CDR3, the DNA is TGTGCCAGCAGTGAAGGACTAGCGGGCACAGATACGCAGTATTTT.

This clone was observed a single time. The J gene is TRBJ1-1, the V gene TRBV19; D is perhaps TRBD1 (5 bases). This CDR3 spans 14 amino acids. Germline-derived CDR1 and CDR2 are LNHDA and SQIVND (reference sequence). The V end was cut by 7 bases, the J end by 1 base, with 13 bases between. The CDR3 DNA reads TGTGCCAGTATACGGGACTCGGGGAACACTGAAGCTTTCTTT. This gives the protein CASIRDSGNTEAFF.

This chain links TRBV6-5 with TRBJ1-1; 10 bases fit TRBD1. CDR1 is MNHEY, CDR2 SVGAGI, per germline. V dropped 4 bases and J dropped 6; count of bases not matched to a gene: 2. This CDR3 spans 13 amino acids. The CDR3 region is CASSWDRGAEAFF. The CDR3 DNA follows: TGTGCCAGCAGTTGGGACAGGGGTGCTGAAGCTTTCTTT.